Each of the 18 T cell receptor beta chains below was sequenced from the same sample in a study of response to subunit inactivated influenza vaccine. MiXCR, applied by TCRdb to the RT-PCR reads, yields one record per CDR3 protein. Counted here are 530,000 or so distinct CDR3 sequences, 12% occurring once; the ten biggest clones make up roughly 10%. Material: PBMCs from blood, obtained on the day of vaccination. The source is a man between 45 and 60 years old who received an inactivated influenza vaccine.

The CDR3 region has the DNA TGTGCCAGCAGCCAAGATCTAGGATCTGGTACGGATACGCAGTATTTT. It codes for CASSQDLGSGTDTQYF. The rearrangement joins TRBV4-2 to TRBJ2-3, with D uncertain. The germline CDR1 and CDR2 sequences are LGHNA and YNFKEQ. The germline V and J ends were trimmed by 0 bases and 6 bases, with 16 bases remaining between them. The CDR3 contains 16 residues.

The chain uses TRBV5-1 and TRBJ2-4, with D possibly being TRBD2 (6 bases). The CDR3 is 17 amino acids. Trimming took 1 base from V and 3 from J, leaving 17 bases between them. Germline values: CDR1 SGHRS, CDR2 YFSETQ. The CDR3 is CASSLWDSGPSKNIQYF. DNA for the CDR3: TGCGCCAGCAGCTTGTGGGACTCCGGCCCAAGCAAAAACATTCAGTACTTC.

This clonotype was picked up a small number of times. This chain uses TRBV9 with TRBJ2-1; weak D call: TRBD2 (6 bases). The CDR3 consists of 14 residues. V lost 3 bases and J 8 bases, leaving 15 bases between the germline ends. Germline V gives CDR1 SGDLS, CDR2 YYNGEE. As DNA, the CDR3 is TGTGCCAGCAGCGCAACCGGGAGACACGATGAGCAGTTCTTC. Translated, it gives CASSATGRHDEQFF.

This clonotype came up a few times. The V gene is TRBV6-1, the J gene TRBJ2-1; 7 nucleotides match TRBD1. The CDR3 extends over 15 amino acids. Germline V gene data show CDR1 as MNHNS and CDR2 as SASEGT. V was pared by 6 bases and J by 6 bases, with 11 bases of the junction left unmatched. The chain's CDR3 is CASSLGGSEVNEQFF. CDR3 in DNA: TGTGCCAGCAGCCTAGGGGGCTCAGAGGTCAATGAGCAGTTCTTC.

This clonotype occurred many times. J is TRBJ2-2 and V is TRBV5-1, with TRBD1 matching 10 bases. CDR3 length: 14 residues. V was pared by 4 bases and J by 7 bases, with 4 bases of the junction left unmatched. The germline CDR1 and CDR2 sequences are SGHRS and YFSETQ. CDR3 loop: CASSPGQGNGELFF. The CDR3 nucleotides read TGCGCCAGCAGCCCGGGACAGGGGAACGGGGAGCTGTTTTTT.

CDR3 region: CASSTTAPRLGELFF. In nucleotides, the CDR3 is TGTGCCAGCTCAACGACGGCTCCCCGGCTCGGGGAGCTGTTTTTT. The rearrangement uses TRBV18 and TRBJ2-2; D remains ambiguous. V dropped 5 bases and J dropped 7 bases, with 17 bases sitting between them. The CDR3 runs to 15 residues. Germline CDR1 reads KGHSH; CDR2 reads LQKENI.

This clonotype was seen only a few times. V is TRBV20-1 and J is TRBJ2-1; the match to TRBD2 covers 10 bases. Germline values: CDR1 DFQATT, CDR2 SNEGSKA (reference sequence). V lost 4 bases and J lost 10; bases outside the gene matches: 7. This CDR3 spans 13 amino acids. The CDR3, as DNA: TGCAGTGCTATAAGCGGGAGGGCCGTCGAGCAGTTCTTC. This translates into CSAISGRAVEQFF.

The rearrangement joins TRBV7-2 to TRBJ2-7; no firm D call. Per germline, CDR1 SGHTA and CDR2 FQGNSA. CDR3 size: 12 residues. Trimming took off 4 bases at V and 3 bases at J, with 7 bases between the two ends. The CDR3 region is CASSSQRYEQYF. The CDR3 DNA follows: TGTGCCAGCAGCTCCCAACGCTACGAGCAGTACTTC.

The gene calls are TRBV6-9 and TRBJ2-3, with 8 bases matching TRBD2. Trimming cost V 8 bases and J 2 bases; bases outside gene matches: 21. The CDR3 contains 19 residues. Per germline, CDR1 MNHGY and CDR2 SVAAGI. CDR3 residues: CASCFSRDLAGRNTDTQYF. The DNA for the CDR3 is TGTGCCAGCTGTTTTTCCAGGGACTTAGCGGGGCGGAACACAGATACGCAGTATTTT.

The sample holds many counts of this clonotype. The chain recombines TRBV5-1 with TRBJ1-1, with D tentatively TRBD1 (6 bases). Germline CDR1 SGHRS, CDR2 YFSETQ. CDR3 length: 12 residues. V lost 4 bases to trimming and J lost 5 bases, with 9 bases between them. The CDR3 here is CASSPQGTEAFF. CDR3 sequence (DNA): TGCGCCAGCAGCCCGCAGGGGACTGAAGCTTTCTTT.

This clonotype was counted only a few times. The chain links TRBV10-2 to TRBJ2-1; TRBD2 matches 9 bases. Losses at the gene ends were 3 bases for V and 7 bases for J; bases not matched to a gene: 1. The CDR3 sequence is 13 residues long. The germline V gene encodes CDR1 WSHSY and CDR2 SAAADI. The CDR3 loop is CASSETSGNEQFF. The CDR3, as DNA: TGCGCCAGCAGTGAAACTAGCGGGAATGAGCAGTTCTTC.

Only a few counts were recorded for this clonotype. This chain connects TRBV28 to TRBJ2-3, with D hard to call. CDR1 MDHEN and CDR2 SYDVKM come from the germline V gene. There are 13 residues in the CDR3. Trimming pared 6 bases from V and 4 bases from J, leaving 11 bases between. The CDR3 coding sequence is TGTGCCAGCAGGGATTCGCTGGCAGATACGCAGTATTTT. Protein: CASRDSLADTQYF.

The chain is built from TRBV10-3 and TRBJ2-3, with TRBD1 matching over 7 bases. Germline CDR1 reads ENHRY; CDR2 reads SYGVKD. This CDR3 contains 14 residues. Trimming removed 11 bases from V and 2 bases from J; junction bases left unmatched: 10. The CDR3 DNA is TGTGCCGGACGGACAGGCGGAAACACAGATACGCAGTATTTT. It specifies CAGRTGGNTDTQYF.

This clonotype came up a few times. J is TRBJ2-5 and V is TRBV3-1, with TRBD2 matching 12 bases. J lost 6 bases, V lost 4 bases, and 12 bases had no gene match. This CDR3 is built from 17 residues. Germline-derived CDR1 and CDR2 are LGHDT and YNNKEL (reference sequence). This CDR3 is CASSRPTSGGLSKTQYF. In DNA form, the CDR3 reads TGTGCCAGCAGCCGGCCGACTAGCGGGGGTTTGTCAAAGACCCAGTACTTC.

The chain has TRBV7-2 and TRBJ1-1, with TRBD1 identical over 7 bases. Trimming at V came to 5 bases and at J to 4 bases, leaving 7 bases not matched to a gene. Germline V gene sequence: CDR1 SGHTA, CDR2 FQGNSA. The CDR3 has 14 residues. CDR3 loop: CASSTSTGRTEAFF. CDR3 sequence (DNA): TGTGCCAGCAGCACATCGACAGGGCGCACTGAAGCTTTCTTT.

The rearrangement uses TRBV6-1 and TRBJ1-5, with a weak D call TRBD1 (6 bases). V dropped 3 bases and J dropped 5 bases, with 8 bases sitting between them. This CDR3 has 13 residues. The germline V gene has CDR1 MNHNS and CDR2 SASEGT. The CDR3 DNA is TGTGCCAGCAGTGAGAGGGGGGATCAGCCCCAGCATTTT. Residues: CASSERGDQPQHF.

In its sample, this clonotype was seen many times. The chain couples TRBV5-1 to TRBJ2-2, with D hard to call. CDR1 SGHRS and CDR2 YFSETQ come from the germline V gene. The CDR3 has 11 amino acids. V was trimmed by 7 bases and J by 5 bases, leaving 6 bases between them. The CDR3 here is CASGLTGELFF. The CDR3 DNA reads as TGCGCCAGCGGCCTAACCGGGGAGCTGTTTTTT.

The V call is TRBV29-1, the J call TRBJ2-3, with D possibly TRBD1 on 6 matching bases. This CDR3 comprises 13 residues. Germline CDR1 SQVTM, CDR2 ANQGSEA. Between the trimmed V and J ends, which lost 6 bases and 5 bases, there was a span of 15 bases. CDR3 in DNA: TGCAGCGTCGTACAGGGAAGGGGAGATACGCAGTATTTT. It codes for CSVVQGRGDTQYF.